One sample yielded the 29 T cell receptor beta chains listed below, sequenced in a study of T-cell reconstitution after alpha-beta-depleted transplantation in children. Preparation of the TCRbeta library used unique molecular identifiers. TCRdb recomputed calls from the PCR reads with MiXCR, one row per CDR3 protein. The sample consists of approximately 290,000 distinct CDR3 sequences, around 10% of them appearing once. Sample: peripheral blood, taken 180 days after TCRalphabeta/CD19-depleted stem cell transplant. Receptors originate from a male patient between 2 and 10 years old who had a stem cell transplant for chronic granulomatous disease, so the T cells may come from the graft donor.

This clonotype was seen many times. The genes are TRBV6-5 and TRBJ2-7; D is undetermined. Between the trimmed V and J ends, which lost 0 bases and 0 bases, there was a span of 9 bases. This CDR3 has 15 amino acids. Germline V gene sequence: CDR1 MNHEY, CDR2 SVGAGI. The CDR3 loop is CASSYSGRYSYEQYF. The CDR3 DNA reads as TGTGCCAGCAGTTACTCCGGACGGTACTCCTACGAGCAGTACTTC.

The chain carries TRBV5-4 and TRBJ2-1; possibly TRBD1 or TRBD2 for D (5 bases each). Trimming shortened V by 1 base and J by 7 bases, and 12 bases separated the two germline ends. The CDR3 extends over 14 amino acids. Germline CDR1 reads SGHNT; CDR2 reads YYREEE (reference sequence). The CDR3 bases are TGTGCCAGCAGCTTGATAGGGACGGGGAATGAGCAGTTCTTC. It yields the protein CASSLIGTGNEQFF. Supplemented by reference TRBV5-4 and TRBJ2-1, the full variable domain reads ETGVTQSPTHLIKTRGQQVTLRCSSQSGHNTVSWYQQALGQGPQFIFQYYREEENGRGNFPPRFSGLQFPNYSSELNVNALELDDSALYLCASSLIGTGNEQFFGPGTRLTVL.

This clonotype was counted at least ten times. The gene calls are TRBV7-2 and TRBJ1-2; D call uncertain. The CDR3 length is 12 residues. Germline lookup yields CDR1 SGHTA and CDR2 FQGNSA. V was shortened by 2 bases and J by 8 bases, with 9 bases between the two germline ends. The CDR3 nucleotides read TGTGCCAGCAGCTTATCCAGGACGGGCTACACCTTC. This translates into CASSLSRTGYTF.

This clonotype came up many times. The V call is TRBV29-1, the J call TRBJ2-7; D possibly corresponds to TRBD1 (6 bases). Trimming stripped 7 bases from V and 3 bases from J, with 16 bases between. The CDR3 extends over 13 amino acids. Per germline, CDR1 SQVTM and CDR2 ANQGSEA. The CDR3 nucleotides are TGCAGCGCAAGGAGACAGGACCGCTACGAGCAGTACTTC. Translated, it gives CSARRQDRYEQYF.

This clonotype came up many times. This chain uses TRBV20-1 with TRBJ2-2; the match to TRBD2 covers 7 bases. The CDR3 has 15 residues. The J segment lost 6 bases and the V segment lost 3 bases, leaving 10 bases of the junction unmatched. CDR1 is DFQATT and CDR2 is SNEGSKA in the germline V gene (reference sequence). The CDR3 nucleotides read TGCAGTGCTAGCGGGGATGGGGGGGAGGCCGGGGAGCTGTTTTTT. Translating it yields CSASGDGGEAGELFF.

In its sample, this clonotype was seen many times. The rearrangement links TRBV7-2 to TRBJ2-7, with TRBD2 matching over 9 bases. The CDR3 is 15 amino acids. The junction had 6 bases not matched to a gene; V was cut back by 5 bases and J by 1 base. Germline V gene lookup returns CDR1 SGHTA and CDR2 FQGNSA. The CDR3 coding sequence is TGTGCCAGCAGCCCCCAGACTAGCGGTTCCTACGAGCAGTACTTC. Amino acid sequence: CASSPQTSGSYEQYF. Full variable domain (outside the CDR3, taken from reference TRBV7-2 and TRBJ2-7): GAGVSQSPSNKVTEKGKDVELRCDPISGHTALYWYRQSLGQGLEFLIYFQGNSAPDKSGLPSDRFSAERTGGSVSTLTIQRTQQEDSAVYLCASSPQTSGSYEQYFGPGTRLTVT.

This clonotype was observed many times. This rearrangement joins TRBV5-5 to TRBJ2-1; possible D gene TRBD1, 5 bases. Germline CDR1 reads SGHKS; CDR2 reads YYEKEE (reference sequence). Trimming pared 1 base from V and 4 bases from J, leaving 12 bases between. This CDR3 has 15 residues. CDR3 loop: CASSLSLGVYNEQFF. The CDR3 DNA is TGTGCCAGCAGCTTGTCCCTAGGGGTGTACAATGAGCAGTTCTTC.

This clonotype showed up many times. The rearrangement joins TRBV6-2 or TRBV6-3 to TRBJ1-5; 8 nucleotides align to TRBD1. Germline loops: CDR1 MNHEY, CDR2 SVGEGT. The CDR3 is 15 amino acids. J was trimmed by 2 bases and V by 7 bases; bases with no gene match: 7. Here the CDR3 DNA reads TGTGCCAGCAAGGAGGACAGGGCTGGCAATCAGCCCCAGCATTTT. Translation: CASKEDRAGNQPQHF.

The V gene is TRBV14, the J gene TRBJ1-1, with TRBD1 as a possible D gene (6 bases). This CDR3 has 15 residues. The ends were cut back, 0 bases at V and 3 bases at J, with 11 bases in the middle. Germline loops: CDR1 SGHDN, CDR2 FVKESK. CDR3 coding DNA: TGTGCCAGCAGCCAAGAACAGGGCTGGTACACTGAAGCTTTCTTT. Translated, it gives CASSQEQGWYTEAFF.

This clonotype was found once. A much more abundant neighbour one base away suggests this may be a read error. This chain links TRBV11-3 with TRBJ2-1; 7 positions match TRBD1. CDR1 SGHNT and CDR2 YENEEA come from the germline V gene. The CDR3 is 15 residues long. The CDR3 nucleotides are TGTGCCAGCAGCCTTACAGGGGCTTGGTACAATGAGCAGTCCTTC. Translated: CASSLTGAWYNEQSF.

This clonotype was recorded at least ten times. The chain carries TRBV28 and TRBJ1-4; no clear D. The germline V and J ends were trimmed by 6 bases and 8 bases, with 10 bases remaining between them. The CDR3 totals 12 residues. CDR1 and CDR2 from the germline V gene are MDHEN and SYDVKM. CDR3 sequence reads: CASSPGREKLFF. The CDR3 DNA is TGTGCCAGCAGCCCTGGGAGGGAAAAACTGTTTTTT.

This clonotype was found many times. This rearrangement joins TRBV6-1 to TRBJ2-7; TRBD1 matches at 8 bases. The J segment lost 4 bases and the V segment lost 6 bases, leaving 14 bases of the junction unmatched. The CDR3 is made up of 16 amino acids. Germline CDR1 MNHNS, CDR2 SASEGT. The CDR3 bases are TGTGCCAGCAGATGGGGCAGGGGGCAATCTATTTACGAGCAGTACTTC. It encodes CASRWGRGQSIYEQYF.

The chain joins TRBV3-1 to TRBJ2-7; TRBD2 matches 7 bases. The CDR3 loop spans 16 amino acids. Trimming took 4 bases from V and 2 from J; bases not matched to a gene: 11. Germline V lookup: CDR1 LGHDT, CDR2 YNNKEL (reference sequence). DNA for the CDR3: TGTGCCAGCAGCCCGGGTAGGGCTAGCGGAACCTACGAGCAGTACTTC. Its translation: CASSPGRASGTYEQYF.

This clonotype was counted many times. V is TRBV5-1 and J is TRBJ2-3; D possibly matches TRBD1 or TRBD2 (5 bases each). The CDR3 loop spans 16 amino acids. The V gene's germline CDR1 is SGHRS and CDR2 YFSETQ. V gave up 0 bases and J gave up 3 bases, with 14 bases separating them. CDR3 nucleotide sequence: TGCGCCAGCAGCTTGGGGGGGAAGTCTGGTACAGATACGCAGTATTTT. Translated, it gives CASSLGGKSGTDTQYF.

This clonotype was counted at least ten times. The V and J genes are TRBV7-8 and TRBJ1-2, with D possibly being TRBD1 (6 bases). CDR1 and CDR2 from the germline V gene are SGHVS and FQNEAQ. Deletions cut 1 base from V and 6 bases from J, with 9 bases between. This CDR3 comprises 13 residues. The CDR3 DNA reads as TGTGCCAGCAGCTTAGACAGGGCCGATGGCTACACCTTC. This encodes CASSLDRADGYTF.

The chain recombines TRBV7-9 with TRBJ2-5; 12 bases line up with TRBD2. V lost 5 bases, J lost 1 base, and 8 bases stayed unmatched. The CDR3 is made up of 17 amino acids. CDR1 is SEHNR, CDR2 FQNEAQ, per germline (reference sequence). The CDR3 loop reads CASSRARTSGIQETQYF. The CDR3 DNA sequence: TGTGCCAGCAGCCGAGCTCGGACTAGCGGGATCCAAGAGACCCAGTACTTC.

This clonotype occurred many times. The chain links TRBV12-3 or TRBV12-4 to TRBJ2-2; a possible D gene is TRBD2 (6 bases). This CDR3 has 17 residues. Trimming removed 3 bases at V and 1 base at J, with 15 bases between. The CDR3 sequence: CASSFGLGGENTGELFF. DNA for the CDR3: TGTGCCAGCAGTTTTGGTCTCGGGGGAGAGAACACCGGGGAGCTGTTTTTT.

This clonotype was seen more than once but under ten times. The chain employs TRBV20-1 and TRBJ2-3; TRBD2 aligns across 14 bases. Germline V gives CDR1 DFQATT, CDR2 SNEGSKA (reference sequence). This CDR3 spans 15 amino acids. With V trimmed by 7 bases and J by 3 bases, 6 bases remained unmatched. CDR3 coding DNA: TGCAGTGTGACTAGCGGGGGGGCCGGGACAGATACGCAGTATTTT. This translates into CSVTSGGAGTDTQYF.

CDR3 nucleotide sequence: TGTGCCAGCAGCCAAGATTCGACAGGGACCGGCTACACCTTC. It yields the protein CASSQDSTGTGYTF. The chain combines TRBV4-2 with TRBJ1-2, with 7 nucleotides matching TRBD1. Germline-derived CDR1 and CDR2 are LGHNA and YNFKEQ. CDR3 length: 14 residues. The ends lost 0 bases at V and 8 bases at J; junction bases unmatched: 6.

This clonotype was recorded at least ten times. This chain joins TRBV29-1 and TRBJ2-5; TRBD1 is a possible D gene (5 bases). Looked up from germline, CDR1 is SQVTM and CDR2 is ANQGSEA. Between the trimmed V and J ends, which lost 3 bases and 5 bases, there was a span of 10 bases. This CDR3 has 12 amino acids. CDR3 bases: TGCAGCGTTGACAGGGTTGGGGAGACCCAGTACTTC. Translated: CSVDRVGETQYF. The full variable domain, in which reference TRBV29-1 and TRBJ2-5 provide the parts outside the CDR3, is SAVISQKPSRDICQRGTSLTIQCQVDSQVTMMFWYRQQPGQSLTLIATANQGSEATYESGFVIDKFPISRPNLTFSTLTVSNMSPEDSSIYLCSVDRVGETQYFGPGTRLLVL.

This clonotype has a handful of counts. The chain combines TRBV27 with TRBJ2-1; D not certain. Germline V gene lookup returns CDR1 MNHEY and CDR2 SMNVEV (reference sequence). CDR3 size: 17 residues. Deletions cut 6 bases from V and 8 bases from J, with 26 bases between. In DNA, the CDR3 is TGTGCCAGCAGCCGTAGGCGCACTGGACGGAGTATTGATGAGCAGTTCTTC. This sequence encodes CASSRRRTGRSIDEQFF.

This clonotype has a count of ten or more. This chain joins TRBV4-1 and TRBJ2-1; D might be TRBD2 (5 bases). The germline V and J ends were trimmed by 0 bases and 8 bases, with 11 bases remaining between them. The CDR3 totals 14 residues. Germline CDR1 MGHRA, CDR2 YSYEKL. CDR3 in amino acids: CASSQEAASDEQFF. CDR3 nucleotides: TGCGCCAGCAGCCAAGAAGCGGCGTCGGATGAGCAGTTCTTC.

This clonotype was observed once. A much larger clone is a single base away; this may be a read error. This chain joins TRBV20-1 and TRBJ2-7; D gene unclear. Trimming removed 6 bases at V and 5 bases at J, with 23 bases between. CDR3 length: 15 amino acids. Germline V gives CDR1 DFQATT, CDR2 SNEGSKA (reference sequence). CDR3 in amino acids: CSAPNPQETPNEQYF. For the CDR3, the DNA is TGCAGTGCCCCGAACCCTCAGGAGACCCCAAACGAGCAGTACTTC.

This clonotype was recorded a few times. The chain has TRBV5-4 and TRBJ2-7, with 8 bases matching TRBD2. Germline V gene sequence: CDR1 SGHNT, CDR2 YYREEE (reference sequence). Trimming at V came to 4 bases and at J to 6 bases, leaving 12 bases not matched to a gene. This CDR3 spans 15 amino acids. CDR3 coding DNA: TGTGCCAGCAGCAAGCCGGGACTAGATTTCGGCGAGCAGTACTTC. Its translation is CASSKPGLDFGEQYF.

This clonotype appeared many times. The chain recombines TRBV7-9 with TRBJ1-1; unclear D gene. V lost 4 bases and J 8 bases, leaving 8 bases between the germline ends. Germline loops: CDR1 SEHNR, CDR2 FQNEAQ (reference sequence). CDR3 length: 11 residues. The CDR3 is CASSSGLEAFF. Written as DNA, the CDR3 is TGTGCCAGCAGCTCGGGCCTAGAAGCTTTCTTT.

This clonotype was picked up many times. The gene calls are TRBV7-7 and TRBJ2-7; TRBD1 or TRBD2 may be the D gene (5 bases each). The CDR3 is 19 residues long. In germline, CDR1 is SSHAT, CDR2 FNYEAQ (reference sequence). V was clipped by 3 bases and J by 3 bases, with 27 bases between them. This CDR3 reads CASSFSQVKRGSFNYEQYF. CDR3 nucleotide sequence: TGTGCCAGCAGCTTCTCCCAAGTGAAGAGGGGTTCGTTCAACTACGAGCAGTACTTC.

This clonotype was seen at least ten times. V gene TRBV7-2 combines with J gene TRBJ1-1; a possible D gene is TRBD1 (6 bases). The CDR3 contains 13 residues. Germline CDR1 and CDR2: SGHTA and FQGNSA. The V and J ends lost 0 bases and 10 bases respectively, with 12 bases between them. The CDR3 here is CASSLAQGIVAFF. The CDR3 DNA sequence: TGTGCCAGCAGCTTAGCGCAGGGGATCGTAGCTTTCTTT.

This clonotype was observed many times. The chain is built from TRBV3-1 and TRBJ2-5; D call uncertain. This CDR3 region has 12 residues. Germline loops: CDR1 LGHDT, CDR2 YNNKEL (reference sequence). The V and J ends lost 0 bases and 3 bases respectively, with 2 bases between them. CDR3 sequence: CASSQDKETQYF. The CDR3 DNA is TGTGCCAGCAGCCAAGATAAAGAGACCCAGTACTTC.

In this sample, this clonotype turned up many times. V gene TRBV12-3 or TRBV12-4 combines with J gene TRBJ1-4; 7 nucleotides line up with TRBD1. J lost 7 bases, V lost 6 bases, and 8 bases had no gene match. CDR3 length: 14 residues. The CDR3 is CASRLTGAGEKLFF. The CDR3 DNA follows: TGTGCCAGCAGACTCACAGGGGCCGGTGAAAAACTGTTTTTT.